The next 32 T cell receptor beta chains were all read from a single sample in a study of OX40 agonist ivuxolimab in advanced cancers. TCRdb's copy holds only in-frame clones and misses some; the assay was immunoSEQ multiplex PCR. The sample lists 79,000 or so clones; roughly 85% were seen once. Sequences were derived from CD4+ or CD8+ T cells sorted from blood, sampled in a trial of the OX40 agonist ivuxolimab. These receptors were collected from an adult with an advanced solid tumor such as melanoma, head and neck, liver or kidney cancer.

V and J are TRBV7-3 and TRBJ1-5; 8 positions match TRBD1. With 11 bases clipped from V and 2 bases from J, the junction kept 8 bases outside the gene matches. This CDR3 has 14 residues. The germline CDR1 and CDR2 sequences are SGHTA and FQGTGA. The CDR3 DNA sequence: TGTGCCCACAGGGGGAAACCTGGCAATCAGCCCCAGCATTTT. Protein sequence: CAHRGKPGNQPQHF.

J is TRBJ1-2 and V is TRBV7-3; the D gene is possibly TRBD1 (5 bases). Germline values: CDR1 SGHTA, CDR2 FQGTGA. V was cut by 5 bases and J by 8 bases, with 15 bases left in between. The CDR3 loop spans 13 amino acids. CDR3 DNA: TGTGCCAGCAGCCGGGGAACAGGCCTGGGCTACACCTTC. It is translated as CASSRGTGLGYTF. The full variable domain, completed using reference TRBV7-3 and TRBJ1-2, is GAGVSQTPSNKVTEKGKYVELRCDPISGHTALYWYRQSLGQGPEFLIYFQGTGAADDSGLPNDRFFAVRPEGSVSTLKIQRTERGDSAVYLCASSRGTGLGYTFGSGTRLTVV.

CDR3 nucleotide sequence: TGTGCCAGCAGCTTGAGGACAGCTCTGAACACTGAAGCTTTCTTT. Translating gives CASSLRTALNTEAFF. The rearrangement joins TRBV5-6 to TRBJ1-1; TRBD1 might be the D (6 bases). The germline gives CDR1 SGHDT, CDR2 YYEEEE. This CDR3 has 15 amino acids. V lost 1 base and J 0 bases, leaving 10 bases between the germline ends.

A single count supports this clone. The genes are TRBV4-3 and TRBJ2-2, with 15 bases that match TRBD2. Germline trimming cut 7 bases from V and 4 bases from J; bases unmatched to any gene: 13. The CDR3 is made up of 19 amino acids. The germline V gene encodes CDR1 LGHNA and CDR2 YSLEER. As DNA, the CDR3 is TGCGCCAGCAAGCTACCGGGGACTAGCGGGGGGTCCGGCACCGGGGAGCTGTTTTTT. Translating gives CASKLPGTSGGSGTGELFF.

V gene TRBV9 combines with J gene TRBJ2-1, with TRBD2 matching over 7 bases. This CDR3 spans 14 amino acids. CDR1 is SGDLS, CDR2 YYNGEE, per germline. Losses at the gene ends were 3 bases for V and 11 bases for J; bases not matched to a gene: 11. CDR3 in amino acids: CASSAQSGARQQFF. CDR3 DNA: TGTGCCAGCAGCGCCCAGAGCGGGGCGAGGCAGCAGTTCTTC. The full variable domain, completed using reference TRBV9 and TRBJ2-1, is DSGVTQTPKHLITATGQRVTLRCSPRSGDLSVYWYQQSLDQGLQFLIQYYNGEERAKGNILERFSAQQFPDLHSELNLSSLELGDSALYFCASSAQSGARQQFFGPGTRLTVL.

This CDR3 reads CASRGGPSTDTQYF. The CDR3 DNA reads TGTGCCAGCAGAGGCGGGCCCAGCACAGATACGCAGTATTTT. This chain connects TRBV6-6 to TRBJ2-3, with D perhaps matching TRBD2 (5 bases). The CDR3 sequence is 14 residues long. Trimming removed 6 bases at V and 0 bases at J, with 10 bases between. Germline V lookup: CDR1 MNHNY, CDR2 SVGAGI (reference sequence).

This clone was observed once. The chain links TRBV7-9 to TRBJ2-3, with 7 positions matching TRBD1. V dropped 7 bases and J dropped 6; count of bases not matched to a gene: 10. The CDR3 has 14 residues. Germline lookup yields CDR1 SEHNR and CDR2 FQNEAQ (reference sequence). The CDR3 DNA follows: TGTGCCAGCAAACTGGGACAGACCGGGGATACGCAGTATTTT. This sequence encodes CASKLGQTGDTQYF. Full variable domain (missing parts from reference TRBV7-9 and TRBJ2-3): DTGVSQNPRHKITKRGQNVTFRCDPISEHNRLYWYRQTLGQGPEFLTYFQNEAQLEKSRLLSDRFSAERPKGSFSTLEIQRTEQGDSAMYLCASKLGQTGDTQYFGPGTRLTVL.

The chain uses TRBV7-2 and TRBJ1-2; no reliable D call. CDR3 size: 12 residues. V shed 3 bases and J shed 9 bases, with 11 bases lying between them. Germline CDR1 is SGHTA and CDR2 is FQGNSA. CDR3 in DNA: TGTGCCAGCAGCTTTGGCGAAGGGAGCTACACCTTC. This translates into CASSFGEGSYTF.

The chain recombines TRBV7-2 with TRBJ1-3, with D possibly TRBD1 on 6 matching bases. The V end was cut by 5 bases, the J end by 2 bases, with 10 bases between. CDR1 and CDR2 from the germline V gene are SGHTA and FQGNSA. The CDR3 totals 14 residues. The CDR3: CASSVSGAGNTIYF. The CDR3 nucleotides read TGTGCCAGCAGCGTATCAGGGGCTGGAAACACCATATATTTT.

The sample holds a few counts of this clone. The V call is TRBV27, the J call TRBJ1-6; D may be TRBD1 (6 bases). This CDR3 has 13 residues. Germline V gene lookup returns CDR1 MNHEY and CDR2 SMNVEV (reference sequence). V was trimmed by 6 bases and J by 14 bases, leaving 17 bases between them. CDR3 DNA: TGTGCCAGCAGGTGGGACTACAAGGGGGCCCTCCACTTT. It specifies CASRWDYKGALHF.

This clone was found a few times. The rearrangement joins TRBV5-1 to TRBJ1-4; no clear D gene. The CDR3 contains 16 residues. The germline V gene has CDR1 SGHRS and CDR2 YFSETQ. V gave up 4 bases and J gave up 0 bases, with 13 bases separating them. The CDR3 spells CASSRGGRTTNEKLFF. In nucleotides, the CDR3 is TGCGCCAGCAGCCGCGGAGGTAGGACAACTAATGAAAAACTGTTTTTT.

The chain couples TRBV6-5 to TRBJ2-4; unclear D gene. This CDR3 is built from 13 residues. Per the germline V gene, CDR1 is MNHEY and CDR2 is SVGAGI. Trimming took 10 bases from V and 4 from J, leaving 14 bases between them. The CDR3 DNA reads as TGTGCCACCAGAAAGAGCAGGAAAAACATTCAGTACTTC. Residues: CATRKSRKNIQYF.

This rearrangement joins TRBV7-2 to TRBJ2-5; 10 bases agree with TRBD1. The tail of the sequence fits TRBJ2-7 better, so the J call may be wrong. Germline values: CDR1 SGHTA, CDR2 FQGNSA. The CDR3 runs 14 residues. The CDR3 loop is CASSAGTGAYEQYF. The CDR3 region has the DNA TGTGCCAGCAGCGCCGGGACAGGGGCCTACGAGCAGTACTTC.

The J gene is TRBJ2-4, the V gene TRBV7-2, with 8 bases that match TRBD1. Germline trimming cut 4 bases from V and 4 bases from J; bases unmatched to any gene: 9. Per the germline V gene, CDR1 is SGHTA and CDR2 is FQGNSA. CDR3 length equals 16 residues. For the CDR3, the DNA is TGTGCCAGCAGCTCAAACGCGAGGGACAGGAAAAACATTCAGTACTTC. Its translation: CASSSNARDRKNIQYF.

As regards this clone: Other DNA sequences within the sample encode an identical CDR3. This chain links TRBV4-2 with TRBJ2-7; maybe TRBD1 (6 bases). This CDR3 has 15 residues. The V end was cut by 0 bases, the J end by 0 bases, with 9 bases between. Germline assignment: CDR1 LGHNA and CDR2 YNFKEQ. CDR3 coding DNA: TGTGCCAGCAGCCAAGAAAGACAGGTCTCCTACGAGCAGTACTTC. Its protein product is CASSQERQVSYEQYF.

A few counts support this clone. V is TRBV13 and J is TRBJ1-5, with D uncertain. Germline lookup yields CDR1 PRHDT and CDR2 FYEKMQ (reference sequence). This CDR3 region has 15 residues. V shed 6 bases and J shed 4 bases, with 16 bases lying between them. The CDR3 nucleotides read TGTGCCAGCAGGGTGCACCATCCAGTGAATCAGCCCCAGCATTTT. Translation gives CASRVHHPVNQPQHF.

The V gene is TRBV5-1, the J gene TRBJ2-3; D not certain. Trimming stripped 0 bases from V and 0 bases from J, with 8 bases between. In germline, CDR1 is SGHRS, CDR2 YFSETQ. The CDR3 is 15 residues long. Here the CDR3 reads CASSLVGSSTDTQYF. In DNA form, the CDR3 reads TGCGCCAGCAGCTTGGTAGGCTCTAGCACAGATACGCAGTATTTT. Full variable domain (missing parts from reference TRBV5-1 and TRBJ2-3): KAGVTQTPRYLIKTRGQQVTLSCSPISGHRSVSWYQQTPGQGLQFLFEYFSETQRNKGNFPGRFSGRQFSNSRSEMNVSTLELGDSALYLCASSLVGSSTDTQYFGPGTRLTVL.

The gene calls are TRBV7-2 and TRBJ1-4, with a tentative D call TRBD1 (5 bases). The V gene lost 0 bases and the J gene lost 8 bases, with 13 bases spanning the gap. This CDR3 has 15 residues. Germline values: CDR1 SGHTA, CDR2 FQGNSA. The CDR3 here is CASSLASGSWEKLFF. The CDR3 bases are TGTGCCAGCAGCTTAGCGTCAGGGAGCTGGGAAAAACTGTTTTTT.

The DNA of the CDR3 is TGTGCCACACTAAACGGGGAAAGGGCTAGCGAGCAGTACTTC. Translation gives CATLNGERASEQYF. The rearrangement joins TRBV2 to TRBJ2-7; tentative D call: TRBD2 (5 bases). Germline V gene lookup returns CDR1 SNHLY and CDR2 FYNNEI. This CDR3 contains 14 residues. Trimming removed 10 bases from V and 6 bases from J, with 22 bases in between.

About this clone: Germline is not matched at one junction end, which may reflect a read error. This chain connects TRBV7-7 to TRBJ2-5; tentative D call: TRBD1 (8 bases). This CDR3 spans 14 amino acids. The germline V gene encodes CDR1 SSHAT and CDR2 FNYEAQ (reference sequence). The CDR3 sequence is CASSPNRGGETQYF. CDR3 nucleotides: TGTGCTAGCAGCCCCAACAGGGGGGGAGAGACCCAGTACTTC.

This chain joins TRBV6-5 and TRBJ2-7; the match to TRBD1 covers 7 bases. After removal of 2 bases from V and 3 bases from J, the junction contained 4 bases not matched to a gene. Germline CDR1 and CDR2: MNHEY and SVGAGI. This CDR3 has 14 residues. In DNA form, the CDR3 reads TGTGCCAGCAGTTACGACAGGGCCTACTACGAGCAGTACTTC. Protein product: CASSYDRAYYEQYF.

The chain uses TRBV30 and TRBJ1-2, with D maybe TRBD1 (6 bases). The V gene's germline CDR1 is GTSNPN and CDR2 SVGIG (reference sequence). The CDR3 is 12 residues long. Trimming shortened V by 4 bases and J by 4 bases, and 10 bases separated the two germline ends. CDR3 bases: TGTGCCTGGAATGGGGGCGGCTATGGCTACACCTTC. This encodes CAWNGGGYGYTF.

The CDR3 bases are TGCGCCAGCAGCTTGGCGGACAGGGCTAACGAGCAGTACTTC. This translates into CASSLADRANEQYF. The chain uses TRBV5-1 and TRBJ2-7; 8 bases align to TRBD1. Unmatched junction bases numbered 4, after V lost 0 bases and J lost 5 bases. Germline loops: CDR1 SGHRS, CDR2 YFSETQ. The CDR3 runs 14 residues.

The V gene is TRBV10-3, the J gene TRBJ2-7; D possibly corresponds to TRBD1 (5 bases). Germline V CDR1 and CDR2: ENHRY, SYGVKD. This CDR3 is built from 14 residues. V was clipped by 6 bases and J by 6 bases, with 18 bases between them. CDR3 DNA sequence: TGTGCCATCAGACCGACAGCGACTGAACCCGAGCAGTACTTC. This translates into CAIRPTATEPEQYF.

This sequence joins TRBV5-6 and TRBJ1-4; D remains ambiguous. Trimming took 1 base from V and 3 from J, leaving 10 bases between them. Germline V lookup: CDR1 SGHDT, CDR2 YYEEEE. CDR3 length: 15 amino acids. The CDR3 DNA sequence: TGTGCCAGCAGCTTGTTAGATACGGCTAATGAAAAACTGTTTTTT. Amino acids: CASSLLDTANEKLFF.

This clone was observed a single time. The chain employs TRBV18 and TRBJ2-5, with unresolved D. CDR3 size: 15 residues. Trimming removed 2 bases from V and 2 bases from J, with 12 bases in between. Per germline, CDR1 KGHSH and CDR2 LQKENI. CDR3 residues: CASSPRRAVQETQYF. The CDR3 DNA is TGTGCCAGCTCACCAAGACGGGCAGTACAAGAGACCCAGTACTTC.

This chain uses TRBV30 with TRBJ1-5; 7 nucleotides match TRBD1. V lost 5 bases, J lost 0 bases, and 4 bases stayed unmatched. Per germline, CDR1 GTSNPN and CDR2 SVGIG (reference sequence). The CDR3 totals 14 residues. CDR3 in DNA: TGTGCCTGGCAGACAGGGAATAGCAATCAGCCCCAGCATTTT. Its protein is CAWQTGNSNQPQHF.

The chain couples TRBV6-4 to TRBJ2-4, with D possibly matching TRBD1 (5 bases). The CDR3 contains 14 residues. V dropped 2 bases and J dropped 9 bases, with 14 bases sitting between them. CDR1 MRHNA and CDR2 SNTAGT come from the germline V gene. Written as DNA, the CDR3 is TGTGCCAGCAGTGACGGCTCTGGGGCCAGCATTCAGTACTTC. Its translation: CASSDGSGASIQYF.

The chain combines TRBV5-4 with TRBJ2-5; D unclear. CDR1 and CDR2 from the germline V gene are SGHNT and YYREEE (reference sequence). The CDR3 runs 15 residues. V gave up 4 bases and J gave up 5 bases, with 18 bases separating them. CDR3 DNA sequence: TGTGCCAGCAGCCCTCAAGTTTCCCCCTGGGAGACCCAGTACTTC. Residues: CASSPQVSPWETQYF.

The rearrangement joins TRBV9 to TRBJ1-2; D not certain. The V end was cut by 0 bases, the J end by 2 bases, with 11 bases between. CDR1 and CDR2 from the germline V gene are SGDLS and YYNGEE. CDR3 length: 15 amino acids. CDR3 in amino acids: CASSVGVGLNYGYTF. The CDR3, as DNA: TGTGCCAGCAGCGTAGGTGTGGGATTGAACTATGGCTACACCTTC.

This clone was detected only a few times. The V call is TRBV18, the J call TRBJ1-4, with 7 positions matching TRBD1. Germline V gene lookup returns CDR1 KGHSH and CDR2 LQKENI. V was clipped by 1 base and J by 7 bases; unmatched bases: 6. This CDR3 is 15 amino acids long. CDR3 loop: CASSPQTGQLEKLFF. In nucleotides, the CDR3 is TGTGCCAGCTCACCACAAACGGGACAGCTTGAAAAACTGTTTTTT.

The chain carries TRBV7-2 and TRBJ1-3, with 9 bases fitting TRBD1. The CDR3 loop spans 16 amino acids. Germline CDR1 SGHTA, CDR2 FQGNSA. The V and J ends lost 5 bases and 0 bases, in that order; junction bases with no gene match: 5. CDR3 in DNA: TGTGCCAGCAGCCCCACAGGGGGCCGCTCTGGAAACACCATATATTTT. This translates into CASSPTGGRSGNTIYF. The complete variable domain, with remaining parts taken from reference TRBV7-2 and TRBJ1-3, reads GAGVSQSPSNKVTEKGKDVELRCDPISGHTALYWYRQSLGQGLEFLIYFQGNSAPDKSGLPSDRFSAERTGGSVSTLTIQRTQQEDSAVYLCASSPTGGRSGNTIYFGEGSWLTVV.